The 8 T cell receptor beta chains given below trace back to one sample, sequenced in a study of blood T cells in healthy people across ages (dated by TCRdb to between 2014 and 2017). Library method: 5' RACE. The instrument was an Illumina HiSeq 2500. A second PCR of roughly 7 to 12 cycles was performed with a sample-barcoded 5' primer and a J-beta primer mix. TCRdb's own reprocessing of the public reads used fastp at Q25 and MiXCR and kept productive beta chains. Rows are combined by CDR3 protein, so each entry shows the most common genes and DNA. For this sample there are over 1,200,000 distinct CDR3 sequences; 55% to 75% appear just once. The top ten constitute 6.5% to 8.5% of the sample. The sequenced material came from blood. The source of these receptors is a young man in good health.

The rearrangement joins TRBV6-2 or TRBV6-3 to TRBJ1-2; D remains ambiguous. The CDR3 covers 17 residues. CDR1 and CDR2 from the germline V gene are MNHEY and SVGEGT. Trimming left V 0 bases short and J 3 bases short, with 17 bases between. The CDR3 sequence: CASSYSINRSLDYGYTF. The CDR3 DNA follows: TGTGCCAGCAGTTACTCGATTAATAGGAGTTTGGACTATGGCTACACCTTC.

This clonotype was detected only a few times. Here the CDR3 DNA reads TGCGCCAGCAGCGTCGAGGACGGACACTATGGCTACACCTTC. This sequence encodes CASSVEDGHYGYTF. This sequence joins TRBV5-1 and TRBJ1-2; D unclear. The V gene lost 4 bases and the J gene lost 3 bases, with 13 bases spanning the gap. This CDR3 has 14 residues. From germline, CDR1 is SGHRS and CDR2 YFSETQ.

The V call is TRBV7-9, the J call TRBJ2-3, with TRBD1 identical over 8 bases. Germline CDR1 reads SEHNR; CDR2 reads FQNEAQ (reference sequence). The CDR3 covers 16 residues. Trimming cost V 5 bases and J 2 bases; bases outside gene matches: 9. The CDR3 reads CASSLPGQAPTDTQYF. The CDR3 DNA is TGTGCCAGCAGCCTGCCGGGACAGGCGCCCACAGATACGCAGTATTTT.

The chain is built from TRBV12-3 or TRBV12-4 and TRBJ2-1; TRBD2 agrees at 11 bases. Trimming took 7 bases from V and 8 from J; bases not matched to a gene: 13. This CDR3 comprises 16 residues. This chain's CDR3 is CASTTQRLAGSDEQFF. The DNA for the CDR3 is TGTGCCAGCACCACGCAGCGACTAGCGGGGTCAGATGAGCAGTTCTTC.

V usage is TRBV28 and J usage is TRBJ2-7; D unclear. The CDR3 is made up of 13 amino acids. Trimming cost V 6 bases and J 0 bases, with 9 bases left between them. Germline V gene sequence: CDR1 MDHEN, CDR2 SYDVKM. CDR3 bases: TGTGCCAGCAGGAGAATGCGCTCCTACGAGCAGTACTTC. Its protein product is CASRRMRSYEQYF.

The V and J genes are TRBV10-3 and TRBJ2-4; possible D gene TRBD1, 6 bases. The better agreement between TRBJ2-7 and the DNA end casts doubt on the J call. This CDR3 spans 16 amino acids. Germline lookup yields CDR1 ENHRY and CDR2 SYGVKD. The CDR3 spells CAISEPAGAGALEQYF. The DNA for the CDR3 is TGTGCCATCAGTGAGCCGGCCGGGGCAGGGGCGCTCGAGCAGTACTTC.

The chain carries TRBV5-1 and TRBJ2-1; either TRBD1 or TRBD2 may supply D (6 bases each). This CDR3 is built from 15 residues. CDR1 SGHRS and CDR2 YFSETQ come from the germline V gene. Trimming pared 1 base from V and 1 base from J, leaving 9 bases between. The CDR3 spells CASSLRGASYNEQFF. In DNA, the CDR3 is TGCGCCAGCAGCTTGAGGGGGGCTTCCTACAATGAGCAGTTCTTC.

The V call is TRBV2, the J call TRBJ1-1; 10 bases agree with TRBD1. Germline CDR1 and CDR2: SNHLY and FYNNEI. Trimming cost V 5 bases and J 5 bases; bases outside gene matches: 5. This CDR3 region has 14 residues. The CDR3 DNA reads TGTGCCAGCAGTTATCAGGACAGGGGGACTGAAGCTTTCTTT. It is translated as CASSYQDRGTEAFF.